These 2 T cell receptor beta chains share one sample of origin, sequenced in a study of blood T cell repertoires in COVID-19. Sequencing used immunoSEQ multiplex PCR; TCRdb keeps in-frame clones, though not all of them. In the table there are about 54,000 clones, 80% to 90% of which are singletons. Sequenced material: peripheral blood. These receptors were obtained from a man aged 35 to 55 with COVID-19, enrolled during active disease.

In DNA, the CDR3 is TGTGCCAGCAGATATACAGGGGGACTTAGGGAAGCTTTCTTT. This translates into CASRYTGGLREAFF. This chain joins TRBV6-5 and TRBJ1-1, with 8 bases matching TRBD1. The CDR3 has 14 residues. CDR1 and CDR2 (germline): MNHEY, SVGAGI. V lost 6 bases and J lost 8; bases outside the gene matches: 11.

This chain uses TRBV28 with TRBJ2-7; D perhaps matches TRBD1 (5 bases). Germline CDR1 reads MDHEN; CDR2 reads SYDVKM. V lost 7 bases and J 7 bases, leaving 14 bases between the germline ends. The CDR3 has 12 amino acids. DNA for the CDR3: TGTGCCAGCATGGGGCTGTGGCGTGAGCAGTACTTC. Translating it yields CASMGLWREQYF.